A selection of T cell receptor beta chains follows, all from one sample in a study of cytomegalovirus exposure and HLA in healthy donors. Method: immunoSEQ multiplex PCR; TCRdb's copy keeps in-frame clones and lacks some. The data include under 85,000 clones; the top ten clones carry about 15%. Source material: PBMCs. The receptors stem from a boy between 10 and 17 years old in good health and CMV-seronegative. CDR3s include the opening cysteine and the closing phenylalanine or tryptophan. A D gene is named only where the DNA matches it firmly.

V: TRBV6-5
D: TRBD1
J: TRBJ2-3
CDR3: CASSYHDRVRTDTQYF
DNA: TGTGCCAGCAGTTACCACGACAGGGTTAGAACAGATACGCAGTATTTT

V: TRBV15
D: TRBD1
J: TRBJ1-1
CDR3: CATSDRGSMNTEAFF
DNA: TGCGCCACTTCGGACAGGGGGAGCATGAACACTGAAGCTTTCTTT

V: TRBV19
D: TRBD1
J: TRBJ2-5
CDR3: CASSPGDRGQETQYF
DNA: TGTGCCAGTAGTCCGGGCGACAGGGGCCAAGAGACCCAGTACTTC

V: TRBV6-5
D: -
J: TRBJ1-3
CDR3: CASSYRTGTSGNTIYF
DNA: TGTGCCAGCAGTTACCGTACAGGGACGTCTGGAAACACCATATATTTT

V: TRBV10-3
D: -
J: TRBJ1-1
CDR3: CASSVQSMNTEAFF
DNA: TGTGCCTCCTCAGTACAGAGCATGAACACTGAAGCTTTCTTT

V: TRBV7-2
D: TRBD1
J: TRBJ1-5
CDR3: CASSSTGARNQPQHF
DNA: TGTGCCAGCAGCTCCACAGGGGCCCGGAATCAGCCCCAGCATTTT

V: TRBV19
D: -
J: TRBJ2-5
CDR3: CATRVPPAETQYF
DNA: TGTGCCACCCGGGTCCCCCCGGCAGAGACCCAGTACTTC

V: TRBV7-9
D: -
J: TRBJ1-1
CDR3: CASSLAVGGTEAFF
DNA: TGTGCCAGCAGCTTAGCGGTGGGGGGCACTGAAGCTTTCTTT

V: TRBV11-2
D: TRBD2
J: TRBJ2-2
CDR3: CASSLIAASGGLTGELFF
DNA: TGTGCCAGCAGCTTAATCGCAGCTAGCGGGGGGCTAACCGGGGAGCTGTTTTTT

V: TRBV30
D: TRBD2
J: TRBJ2-2
CDR3: CAWMVLAGENTGELFF
DNA: TGTGCCTGGATGGTACTAGCGGGAGAGAACACCGGGGAGCTGTTTTTT

V: TRBV5-4
D: TRBD1
J: TRBJ2-7
CDR3: CASRAGTDGSYEQYF
DNA: TGTGCCAGCAGGGCCGGGACAGACGGCTCCTACGAGCAGTACTTC

V: TRBV6-1
D: TRBD1
J: TRBJ1-1
CDR3: CASSESGTGIGTEAFF
DNA: TGTGCCAGCAGTGAATCCGGGACAGGGATTGGCACTGAAGCTTTCTTT

V: TRBV19
D: -
J: TRBJ1-1
CDR3: CASSKRGTEAFF
DNA: TGTGCCAGTAGTAAACGGGGCACTGAAGCTTTCTTT

V: TRBV11-3
D: -
J: TRBJ2-7
CDR3: CASSPGSSYEQYF
DNA: TGTGCCAGCAGCCCAGGTTCCTCCTACGAGCAGTACTTC

V: TRBV19
D: -
J: TRBJ1-1
CDR3: CASSELNTEAFF
DNA: TGTGCCAGTAGTGAGTTGAACACTGAAGCTTTCTTT

V: TRBV7-2
D: TRBD2
J: TRBJ2-7
CDR3: CASSLAAGEPSYEQYF
DNA: TGTGCCAGCAGCTTAGCTGCGGGGGAACCCTCCTACGAGCAGTACTTC

V: TRBV5-1
D: TRBD2
J: TRBJ2-1
CDR3: CASSQEGLANEQFF
DNA: TGCGCCAGCAGCCAAGAGGGACTAGCGAATGAGCAGTTCTTC

V: TRBV9
D: TRBD2
J: TRBJ2-7
CDR3: CASSVNSGTYEQYF
DNA: TGTGCCAGCAGCGTTAATAGCGGGACCTACGAGCAGTACTTC

V: TRBV11-2
D: -
J: TRBJ2-3
CDR3: CASRGRGAGDTQYF
DNA: TGTGCCAGCAGAGGACGGGGGGCAGGAGATACGCAGTATTTT

V: TRBV5-1
D: -
J: TRBJ1-3
CDR3: CASSSDSGNTIYF
DNA: TGCGCCAGCAGCTCGGACAGCGGAAACACCATATATTTT

V: TRBV6-4
D: -
J: TRBJ1-4
CDR3: CASSDSFSDRDLNEKLFF
DNA: TGTGCCAGCAGTGACTCGTTTTCGGACAGAGATTTAAATGAAAAACTGTTTTTT

V: TRBV30
D: -
J: TRBJ1-1
CDR3: CAWSVLGRGFGTEAFF
DNA: TGTGCCTGGAGTGTACTGGGAAGAGGGTTTGGAACTGAAGCTTTCTTT

V: TRBV14
D: TRBD2
J: TRBJ2-1
CDR3: CASSHGLAAEQFF
DNA: TGTGCCAGCAGCCATGGGCTAGCGGCTGAGCAGTTCTTC

V: TRBV7-2
D: TRBD2
J: TRBJ2-7
CDR3: CASTALAGEAYEQYF
DNA: TGTGCCAGCACCGCACTAGCGGGGGAGGCCTACGAGCAGTACTTC

V: TRBV10-3
D: -
J: TRBJ2-7
CDR3: CATRDNAYEQYF
DNA: TGTGCCACCCGGGACAATGCCTACGAGCAGTACTTC

V: TRBV2
D: TRBD1
J: TRBJ2-7
CDR3: CASTNRGNYEQYF
DNA: TGTGCCAGCACCAACAGGGGGAATTACGAGCAGTACTTC

V: TRBV9
D: TRBD1
J: TRBJ1-1
CDR3: CASSAQGAMNTEAFF
DNA: TGTGCCAGCAGCGCACAGGGGGCCATGAACACTGAAGCTTTCTTT

V: TRBV9
D: -
J: TRBJ1-3
CDR3: CASSTKGVFGNTIYF
DNA: TGTGCCAGCAGCACCAAGGGGGTATTTGGAAACACCATATATTTT

V: TRBV6-4
D: -
J: TRBJ1-3
CDR3: CASSADPGSTIYF
DNA: TGTGCCAGCAGTGCTGACCCCGGGAGCACCATATATTTT

V: TRBV15
D: -
J: TRBJ2-5
CDR3: CATSRDVSETQYF
DNA: TGTGCCACCAGCAGAGATGTCAGTGAGACCCAGTACTTC

V: TRBV29-1
D: -
J: TRBJ1-1
CDR3: CSVESVQGTEAFF
DNA: TGCAGCGTTGAATCTGTCCAGGGCACTGAAGCTTTCTTT

V: TRBV4-2
D: TRBD2
J: TRBJ2-1
CDR3: CASSRVPSGSYNEQFF
DNA: TGTGCCAGCAGCCGTGTACCTAGCGGCTCTTACAATGAGCAGTTCTTC

V: TRBV28
D: -
J: TRBJ2-7
CDR3: CASRSGGQSNEQYF
DNA: TGTGCCAGCAGATCCGGGGGACAGTCAAACGAGCAGTACTTC

V: TRBV4-1
D: -
J: TRBJ1-1
CDR3: CASKGLSTGTEAFF
DNA: TGCGCCAGCAAAGGGCTCTCAACGGGGACTGAAGCTTTCTTT

V: TRBV7-9
D: -
J: TRBJ1-2
CDR3: CAIPQEGHWTNYGYTF
DNA: TGTGCCATCCCACAAGAGGGCCATTGGACTAACTATGGCTACACCTTC

V: TRBV14
D: -
J: TRBJ1-2
CDR3: CASSQDPGGANYGYTF
DNA: TGTGCCAGCAGCCAAGATCCGGGGGGGGCTAACTATGGCTACACCTTC

V: TRBV5-6
D: TRBD1
J: TRBJ2-2
CDR3: CASSLRQGHTGELFF
DNA: TGTGCCAGCAGCTTGAGACAGGGCCACACCGGGGAGCTGTTTTTT

V: TRBV4-3
D: TRBD1
J: TRBJ1-2
CDR3: CASSQDSTGLGGARGYTF
DNA: TGCGCCAGCAGCCAAGATTCGACGGGATTAGGGGGCGCACGGGGCTACACCTTC

V: TRBV19
D: -
J: TRBJ1-5
CDR3: CASSIHAGGGQPQHF
DNA: TGTGCCAGTAGTATACATGCGGGCGGGGGACAGCCCCAGCATTTT

V: TRBV14
D: -
J: TRBJ2-3
CDR3: CASSRQRADTQYF
DNA: TGTGCCAGCAGCCGTCAGCGGGCAGATACGCAGTATTTT

V: TRBV5-1
D: -
J: TRBJ2-7
CDR3: CASSLVASQNYEQYF
DNA: TGCGCCAGCAGCTTGGTGGCTAGCCAGAACTACGAGCAGTACTTC

V: TRBV5-4
D: TRBD1
J: TRBJ1-2
CDR3: CASSLQGTESYGYTF
DNA: TGTGCCAGCAGCCTGCAGGGGACAGAAAGTTATGGCTACACCTTC

V: TRBV7-9
D: -
J: TRBJ1-1
CDR3: CASSNTFTRTEGVNTEAFF
DNA: TGTGCCAGCAGTAACACGTTTACCCGGACGGAGGGAGTGAACACTGAAGCTTTCTTT

V: TRBV7-8
D: -
J: TRBJ2-5
CDR3: CASTPLVTAQETQYF
DNA: TGTGCCAGCACCCCCTTAGTGACAGCACAAGAGACCCAGTACTTC

V: TRBV25-1
D: -
J: TRBJ1-1
CDR3: CASTLRQDTEAFF
DNA: TGTGCCAGCACGCTTAGACAGGACACTGAAGCTTTCTTT

V: TRBV30
D: TRBD1
J: TRBJ1-6
CDR3: CACTGTVTYSPLHF
DNA: TGTGCCTGTACCGGGACAGTCACGTATTCACCCCTCCACTTT

V: TRBV25-1
D: -
J: TRBJ1-4
CDR3: CASSDSGLNEKLFF
DNA: TGTGCCAGCAGTGATTCAGGGCTTAATGAAAAACTGTTTTTT

V: TRBV19
D: TRBD1
J: TRBJ1-2
CDR3: CASSSPGGFLNYGYTF
DNA: TGTGCCAGTAGTTCGCCAGGGGGATTTCTCAACTATGGCTACACCTTC

V: TRBV19
D: TRBD1
J: TRBJ1-6
CDR3: CASQGQHNSPLHF
DNA: TGTGCCAGCCAGGGACAGCATAATTCACCCCTCCACTTT

V: TRBV5-1
D: TRBD1
J: TRBJ1-4
CDR3: CASSYGTGYGGRKTNEKLFF
DNA: TGCGCCAGCAGTTATGGGACAGGGTATGGGGGGAGGAAAACTAATGAAAAACTGTTTTTT

V: TRBV30
D: TRBD2
J: TRBJ2-1
CDR3: CAGRAGLGVYNEQFF
DNA: TGTGCCGGGAGGGCAGGGCTTGGGGTCTACAATGAGCAGTTCTTC

V: TRBV6-5
D: -
J: TRBJ1-1
CDR3: CASSYSRINTEAFF
DNA: TGTGCCAGCAGTTACTCGCGGATTAACACTGAAGCTTTCTTT